The 22 T cell receptor beta chains below all came from one sample that was sequenced in a study of cytomegalovirus exposure and HLA in healthy donors. The PCR had 60 Vbeta and 13 Jbeta primers. TCRdb's table, derived via immunoSEQ multiplex PCR, lists solely in-frame clones and lacks some. The table records 150,000 to 200,000 clones, roughly four fifths of them present only once. The sequenced sample was PBMCs. All receptors derive from a man in his fifties in good health and CMV-seropositive.

The chain joins TRBV19 to TRBJ2-7, with 11 bases aligning to TRBD1. This CDR3 is built from 14 residues. With V trimmed by 3 bases and J by 6 bases, 4 bases remained unmatched. CDR1 is LNHDA and CDR2 is SQIVND in the germline V gene (reference sequence). The CDR3 protein is CASSIGQGASEQYF. CDR3 DNA: TGTGCCAGTAGTATCGGACAGGGGGCAAGCGAGCAGTACTTC.

The chain is built from TRBV9 and TRBJ2-3; TRBD1 matches 7 bases. Per the germline V gene, CDR1 is SGDLS and CDR2 is YYNGEE. The CDR3 has 17 residues. After removal of 1 base from V and 2 bases from J, the junction contained 10 bases not matched to a gene. As DNA, the CDR3 is TGTGCCAGCAGCGTACTCAGTGTCAGGGGGTTCACAGATACGCAGTATTTT. Its translation is CASSVLSVRGFTDTQYF.

This sequence joins TRBV10-3 and TRBJ1-6, with a possible D match to TRBD1 (6 bases). CDR3 length: 12 residues. The V end was cut by 3 bases, the J end by 9 bases, with 6 bases between. Germline CDR1 reads ENHRY; CDR2 reads SYGVKD. Written as DNA, the CDR3 is TGTGCCATCAGTGAAGGGGGTTCACCCCTCCACTTT. Encoded protein: CAISEGGSPLHF.

This clone has just one count. The chain links TRBV10-3 to TRBJ2-2; D is possibly TRBD2 (6 bases). Germline assignment: CDR1 ENHRY and CDR2 SYGVKD. Between the trimmed V and J ends, which lost 6 bases and 2 bases, there was a span of 13 bases. The length of the CDR3 is 15 residues. CDR3 nucleotide sequence: TGTGCCATCAGAGTCCGGGGGATTAACACCGGGGAGCTGTTTTTT. This codes for CAIRVRGINTGELFF.

This chain uses TRBV2 with TRBJ1-5; TRBD1 aligns across 8 bases. V was clipped by 7 bases and J by 0 bases; unmatched bases: 2. CDR1 is SNHLY, CDR2 FYNNEI, per germline. CDR3 length equals 14 residues. The CDR3 coding sequence is TGTGCCAGCAATGGACAGGGTAGCAATCAGCCCCAGCATTTT. Protein: CASNGQGSNQPQHF.

A single count supports this clone. One end of the junction varies from germline; a read error may be responsible. The chain recombines TRBV7-9 with TRBJ2-2; weak D call: TRBD1 (5 bases). CDR3 length equals 13 residues. Germline CDR1 is SEHNR and CDR2 is FQNEAQ (reference sequence). The CDR3 protein is CSSSRLGAGELFF. The CDR3 coding sequence is TGTTCCAGCAGCCGATTAGGGGCCGGGGAGCTGTTTTTT.

This clone was picked up one time. The chain couples TRBV9 to TRBJ1-6, with TRBD1 matching 9 bases. Germline assignment: CDR1 SGDLS and CDR2 YYNGEE. This CDR3 comprises 16 residues. V gave up 4 bases and J gave up 7 bases; unmatched junction bases: 9. The CDR3 sequence is CASSLSDRGLNSPLHF. The CDR3 nucleotides are TGTGCCAGCAGCCTTTCGGACAGGGGCCTCAATTCACCCCTCCACTTT. Supplemented by reference TRBV9 and TRBJ1-6, the full variable domain reads DSGVTQTPKHLITATGQRVTLRCSPRSGDLSVYWYQQSLDQGLQFLIQYYNGEERAKGNILERFSAQQFPDLHSELNLSSLELGDSALYFCASSLSDRGLNSPLHFGNGTRLTVT.

The V call is TRBV5-1, the J call TRBJ2-1; 7 bases match TRBD2. The junction had 12 bases not matched to a gene; V was cut back by 1 base and J by 8 bases. In germline, CDR1 is SGHRS, CDR2 YFSETQ. The CDR3 contains 16 residues. The CDR3 is CASSLRLLAEEDEQFF. The CDR3 DNA follows: TGCGCCAGCAGCTTGAGGCTCCTAGCGGAGGAGGATGAGCAGTTCTTC.

The chain employs TRBV5-1 and TRBJ1-1; TRBD1 agrees at 7 bases. Germline CDR1 SGHRS, CDR2 YFSETQ. V was clipped by 4 bases and J by 0 bases; unmatched bases: 15. There are 18 residues in the CDR3. CDR3 region: CASSTRQGSSPMNTEAFF. CDR3 nucleotides: TGCGCCAGCAGCACTCGACAGGGCTCGTCCCCCATGAACACTGAAGCTTTCTTT.

This chain links TRBV5-1 with TRBJ2-1; D not certain. Trimming pared 0 bases from V and 9 bases from J, leaving 10 bases between. The CDR3 consists of 13 residues. Germline CDR1 SGHRS, CDR2 YFSETQ. This CDR3 reads CASSLVAGREQFF. The CDR3 DNA reads TGCGCCAGCAGCTTGGTGGCAGGTCGTGAGCAGTTCTTC.

Here the CDR3 reads CASSTEGGTGNTIYF. The CDR3 DNA reads as TGTGCCAGCTCTACCGAGGGGGGGACTGGAAACACCATATATTTT. The rearrangement links TRBV18 to TRBJ1-3, with D tentatively TRBD1 (6 bases). CDR3 length equals 15 residues. V lost 6 bases to trimming and J lost 2 bases, with 14 bases between them. CDR1 and CDR2 (germline): KGHSH, LQKENI.

A single count supports this clone. The chain uses TRBV11-3 and TRBJ2-1; TRBD1 aligns across 8 bases. This CDR3 comprises 13 residues. J was trimmed by 8 bases and V by 5 bases; bases with no gene match: 5. Germline V gives CDR1 SGHNT, CDR2 YENEEA. The CDR3 is CASSEGQGYEQFF. The CDR3 bases are TGTGCCAGCAGCGAAGGACAGGGCTATGAGCAGTTCTTC.

The chain employs TRBV6-1 and TRBJ1-2; 11 nucleotides line up with TRBD1. The CDR3 extends over 14 amino acids. V lost 9 bases, J lost 8 bases, and 11 bases stayed unmatched. Germline assignment: CDR1 MNHNS and CDR2 SASEGT. The CDR3 here is CASLFRDRGLGYTF. CDR3 nucleotide sequence: TGTGCCAGTCTGTTCCGGGACAGGGGGTTAGGCTACACCTTC.

This clone was recorded once. This chain uses TRBV5-4 with TRBJ2-2, with a weak D call TRBD1 (5 bases). CDR3 length: 14 residues. Trimming removed 1 base at V and 1 base at J, with 5 bases between. Germline CDR1 is SGHNT and CDR2 is YYREEE (reference sequence). CDR3 nucleotide sequence: TGTGCCAGCAGCTTGCAGGGGAACACCGGGGAGCTGTTTTTT. It yields the protein CASSLQGNTGELFF.

J is TRBJ1-1 and V is TRBV5-6, with 7 bases aligning to TRBD1. V gave up 8 bases and J gave up 4 bases; unmatched junction bases: 8. CDR1 and CDR2 from the germline V gene are SGHDT and YYEEEE. This CDR3 comprises 13 residues. CDR3 nucleotide sequence: TGTGCCAGTATCGCAGGGGGTGGCACTGAAGCTTTCTTT. It encodes CASIAGGGTEAFF. Full variable domain (rest looked up from reference TRBV5-6 and TRBJ1-1): DAGVTQSPTHLIKTRGQQVTLRCSPKSGHDTVSWYQQALGQGPQFIFQYYEEEERQRGNFPDRFSGHQFPNYSSELNVNALLLGDSALYLCASIAGGGTEAFFGQGTRLTVV.

The chain recombines TRBV5-1 with TRBJ2-3; no definite D call. The CDR3 length is 12 residues. Germline CDR1 SGHRS, CDR2 YFSETQ. The germline V and J ends were trimmed by 4 bases and 6 bases, with 9 bases remaining between them. CDR3 nucleotide sequence: TGCGCCAGCAGCCTTAGATCGGATACGCAGTATTTT. Amino acid sequence: CASSLRSDTQYF. Full variable domain (outside the CDR3, taken from reference TRBV5-1 and TRBJ2-3): KAGVTQTPRYLIKTRGQQVTLSCSPISGHRSVSWYQQTPGQGLQFLFEYFSETQRNKGNFPGRFSGRQFSNSRSEMNVSTLELGDSALYLCASSLRSDTQYFGPGTRLTVL.

This clone appeared a few times. The chain uses TRBV4-1 and TRBJ2-6; D possibly corresponds to TRBD1 (5 bases). From germline, CDR1 is MGHRA and CDR2 YSYEKL. The CDR3 is 19 amino acids. Trimming took off 4 bases at V and 0 bases at J, with 19 bases between the two ends. CDR3 in amino acids: CASSRGPQGTSSGANVLTF. As DNA, the CDR3 is TGCGCCAGCAGCCGGGGCCCTCAGGGTACCTCCTCTGGGGCCAACGTCCTGACTTTC.

In its sample, this clone was seen once. The CDR3 is CSVDRDRGTERDNEQFF. CDR3 in DNA: TGCAGCGTCGACCGGGACAGGGGTACGGAGAGGGACAATGAGCAGTTCTTC. The chain has TRBV29-1 and TRBJ2-1; 10 positions match TRBD1. Germline V gene data show CDR1 as SQVTM and CDR2 as ANQGSEA. V shed 6 bases, J shed 5 bases, and the junction held 16 bases outside the gene matches. The CDR3 totals 17 residues.

V and J are TRBV7-8 and TRBJ2-2, with TRBD2 identical over 13 bases. V lost 0 bases and J lost 1; bases outside the gene matches: 8. This CDR3 is 20 amino acids long. The germline V gene has CDR1 SGHVS and CDR2 FQNEAQ. CDR3 protein: CASSLAPRLAGGMNTGELFF. The CDR3 nucleotides read TGTGCCAGCAGCTTAGCTCCGCGACTAGCGGGGGGCATGAACACCGGGGAGCTGTTTTTT.

The CDR3: CASSQDGPWGMNTEAFF. The CDR3 nucleotides read TGCGCCAGCAGCCAAGACGGTCCCTGGGGCATGAACACTGAAGCTTTCTTT. This chain links TRBV4-1 with TRBJ1-1; tentative D call: TRBD1 (5 bases). Per the germline V gene, CDR1 is MGHRA and CDR2 is YSYEKL. The CDR3 covers 17 residues. Trimming took off 0 bases at V and 0 bases at J, with 14 bases between the two ends.

The rearrangement joins TRBV13 to TRBJ2-7, with TRBD1 matching over 10 bases. V lost 5 bases and J lost 2; bases outside the gene matches: 3. This CDR3 spans 14 amino acids. Per germline, CDR1 PRHDT and CDR2 FYEKMQ (reference sequence). CDR3 in amino acids: CASSPDRGPYEQYF. DNA for the CDR3: TGTGCCAGCAGCCCAGACAGGGGGCCCTACGAGCAGTACTTC.

The chain has TRBV19 and TRBJ1-5; D possibly corresponds to TRBD1 (5 bases). V lost 4 bases, J lost 3 bases, and 7 bases lay in between. CDR3 length: 13 residues. Germline V CDR1 and CDR2: LNHDA, SQIVND (reference sequence). CDR3 nucleotides: TGTGCCAGTAGTAGCAGGGCCAATCAGCCCCAGCATTTT. Protein: CASSSRANQPQHF. The full variable domain, in which reference TRBV19 and TRBJ1-5 provide the parts outside the CDR3, is DGGITQSPKYLFRKEGQNVTLSCEQNLNHDAMYWYRQDPGQGLRLIYYSQIVNDFQKGDIAEGYSVSREKKESFPLTVTSAQKNPTAFYLCASSSRANQPQHFGDGTRLSIL.